This T cell receptor beta chain is drawn from a study of CD8+ T cells in alopecia areata. Notes on the study in general: Scalp sample data also include resident alphabeta T cells from normal skin.

Once RNA had been extracted, it was reverse transcribed into cDNA to act as the sequencing template. Some clones are missing from TCRdb's copy, which holds only in-frame ones; the method was immunoSEQ multiplex PCR. Of around 140,000 clones in the sample, 51% were seen once. This CDR3 spans 14 amino acids. Trimming took off 2 bases at V and 4 bases at J, with 11 bases between the two ends. The V gene's germline CDR1 is SGHTA and CDR2 FQGTGA. This clone was counted a few times. The antigen is unknown. As part of sample collection, lesional scalp punch biopsies and peripheral blood were taken from alopecia areata patients.

The sequence was collected from a human donor with alopecia areata. The rearrangement links TRBV7-3 to TRBJ1-1; maybe TRBD1 (6 bases). Sequencing used CD4+ T cells sorted from blood, obtained at week 0. The chain's CDR3 is CASSLEGDFTEAFF. The CDR3 coding sequence is TGTGCCAGCAGCTTAGAGGGGGATTTCACTGAAGCTTTCTTT.